The clone carrying this T cell receptor (beta chain) was seen once. Its antigen is as yet unknown. CD45RA+ naive and CD45RA-negative memory subsets were separated from CD4+ cells. Germline CDR1 reads SGHTA; CDR2 reads FQGNSA. The CDR3 extends over 18 amino acids. The J segment lost 0 bases and the V segment lost 5 bases, leaving 14 bases of the junction unmatched. These data originate in a study of shared clonotypes between healthy human individuals. At deep level, the assay was performed. Sequenced by immunoSEQ multiplex PCR; TCRdb stores in-frame clones only, minus some. This sample yields 1.6 million or so clones, of which about 98.5% are seen a single time; around 0.38% belongs to the top ten. Study-wide points: Among a handful of donors, approximately 5% of naive CD4 clonotypes were found in common.

This sequence was found in a man aged 30 to 39 in good health. The chain joins TRBV7-2 to TRBJ2-7; TRBD2 matches at 9 bases. The material sequenced was naive CD4+ T cells sorted from blood. The sample's subset: CD45RA+ positively selected. The CDR3 protein is CASSLWAVAGDVSYEQYF. The CDR3 coding sequence is TGTGCCAGCAGCCTATGGGCGGTAGCGGGAGATGTCTCCTACGAGCAGTACTTC. Using reference TRBV7-2 and TRBJ2-7 for the parts outside the CDR3, the full variable domain is GAGVSQSPSNKVTEKGKDVELRCDPISGHTALYWYRQSLGQGLEFLIYFQGNSAPDKSGLPSDRFSAERTGGSVSTLTIQRTQQEDSAVYLCASSLWAVAGDVSYEQYFGPGTRLTVT.